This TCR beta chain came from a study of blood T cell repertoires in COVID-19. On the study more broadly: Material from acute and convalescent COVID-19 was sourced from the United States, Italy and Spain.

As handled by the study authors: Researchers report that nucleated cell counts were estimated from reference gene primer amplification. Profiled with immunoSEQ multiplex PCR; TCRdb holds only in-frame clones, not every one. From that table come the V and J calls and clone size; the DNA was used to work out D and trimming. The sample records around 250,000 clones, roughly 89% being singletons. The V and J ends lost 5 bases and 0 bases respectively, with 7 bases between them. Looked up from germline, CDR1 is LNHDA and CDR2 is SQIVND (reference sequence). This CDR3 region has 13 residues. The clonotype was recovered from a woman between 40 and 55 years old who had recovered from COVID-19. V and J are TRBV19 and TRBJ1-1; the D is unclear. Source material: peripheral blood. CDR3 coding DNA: TGTGCCAGTAGTGGAGGCCTGAACACTGAAGCTTTCTTT. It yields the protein CASSGGLNTEAFF.